This record covers a single TCR beta chain. In the same sample, other DNA sequences code for this CDR3. The germline gives CDR1 SQVTM, CDR2 ANQGSEA. V was pared by 1 base and J by 6 bases, with 11 bases between. This CDR3 contains 13 residues. The sample originates from a study of beta chain features in type 1 diabetes. cDNA synthesis used the whole RNA isolate, giving expressed TCRB sequences. Clones were sequenced by immunoSEQ multiplex PCR, and TCRdb holds only the in-frame ones, with some missing. This table holds some 200,000 clones, about a tenth found once. This TCR came from a man between 18 and 35 years old in good health. Sequencing used central memory CD4+ T cells from blood. The J gene is TRBJ2-3, the V gene TRBV29-1; D possibly corresponds to TRBD1 (5 bases). The chain's CDR3 is CSVEGQGGDTQYF. The CDR3 DNA reads TGCAGCGTTGAAGGGCAGGGTGGGGATACGCAGTATTTT.